The T cell receptor beta chain under discussion was sequenced for a study of blood T cell repertoires in COVID-19. TCRdb keeps only in-frame clones here, not all; method: immunoSEQ multiplex PCR. The sample holds around 240,000 clones, 84% seen once. V was pared by 6 bases and J by 0 bases, with 8 bases between. This CDR3 comprises 13 residues. Germline-derived CDR1 and CDR2 are KGHSH and LQKENI. The TCR comes from a woman in her 40s who had recovered from COVID-19. Sequenced input: peripheral blood. The chain joins TRBV18 to TRBJ1-1; no definite D call. CDR3 nucleotide sequence: TGTGCCAGCTCCTTTGACATGAACACTGAAGCTTTCTTT. Encoded protein: CASSFDMNTEAFF.